This T cell receptor (beta chain) came from a study of T cell repertoires in cytomegalovirus infection. About this clonotype: Its antigen is still unknown.

The germline V gene encodes CDR1 MGHRA and CDR2 YSYEKL. Between the trimmed V and J ends, which lost 0 bases and 7 bases, there was a span of 12 bases. There are 14 residues in the CDR3. Study conclusions and caveats: CMV-specific HLA-C-restricted TCR beta clonotypes dominated the ex vivo response.

TCRdb re-called the reads through MiXCR, storing one row per CDR3 protein. Here the sample spans roughly 860,000 distinct CDR3 sequences, approximately 29% being singletons. The input for sequencing was cultured CD8+ T cells from PBMCs, taken from culture after CMV antigen stimulation. The clonotype was recovered from a human donor in good health (CMV status not recorded). Some clones in this sample may be carry-over from other donors' samples. The chain carries TRBV4-1 and TRBJ1-1; TRBD1 is a possible D gene (6 bases). The CDR3 DNA is TGCGCCAGCAGCCAAGAGGGGGGGACAATTGAAGCTTTCTTT. Translating gives CASSQEGGTIEAFF.